Shown below are 10 T cell receptor beta chains from a single sample sequenced in a study of T cells in women clearing cervical HPV infection. Repertoires were generated with immunoSEQ multiplex PCR, while TCRdb's copy carries only in-frame clones and drops some. The sample table sets out fewer than 35,000 clones. The specimen sequenced was blood buffy coat. These receptors were obtained from a woman between 18 and 70 years old with a cervical HPV16 infection that either progressed to CIN3+ or cleared (not recorded which).

On this clone itself: The read stops 3 residues short of the end of the CDR3; the missing end is completed from the germline J gene. The V call is TRBV19, the J call TRBJ1-5; TRBD1 is a possible D gene (5 bases). Germline V gives CDR1 LNHDA, CDR2 SQIVND (reference sequence). Deletions cut 6 bases from V and 4 bases from J, with 10 bases between. This CDR3 is 13 amino acids long. CDR3 in amino acids: CASSDSYNQPQHF. The CDR3 bases that were read are TGTGCCAGTAGCGACAGCTATAATCAGCCC. Full variable domain (outside the CDR3, taken from reference TRBV19 and TRBJ1-5): DGGITQSPKYLFRKEGQNVTLSCEQNLNHDAMYWYRQDPGQGLRLIYYSQIVNDFQKGDIAEGYSVSREKKESFPLTVTSAQKNPTAFYLCASSDSYNQPQHFGDGTRLSIL.

About this clone: The CDR3 end lies 3 residues beyond the end of the read and is filled in from the germline J gene. The chain has TRBV6-1 and TRBJ2-2; D might be TRBD2 (5 bases). Germline values: CDR1 MNHNS, CDR2 SASEGT. The CDR3 is 15 residues long. V was clipped by 1 base and J by 6 bases, with 12 bases between them. The part of the CDR3 DNA that was read is TGTGCCAGCAGTGAAGTGGTACGGGGATCCGGGGAG. Amino acids: CASSEVVRGSGE. The whole CDR3 region reads CASSEVVRGSGELFF.

In regard to this clone: The sequence runs out 3 residues before the end of the CDR3; the remainder is reconstructed from the germline J gene. The J gene is TRBJ2-1, the V gene TRBV28; D uncertain. Looked up from germline, CDR1 is MDHEN and CDR2 is SYDVKM. V was shortened by 4 bases and J by 7 bases, with 5 bases between the two germline ends. The CDR3 totals 11 residues. The DNA read from the CDR3 is TGTGCCAGCAGTTATCATAATGAG. It encodes CASSYHNE. In full, the CDR3 is CASSYHNEQFF. Full variable domain (rest looked up from reference TRBV28 and TRBJ2-1): DVKVTQSSRYLVKRTGEKVFLECVQDMDHENMFWYRQDPGLGLRLIYFSYDVKMKEKGDIPEGYSVSREKKERFSLILESASTNQTSMYLCASSYHNEQFFGPGTRLTVL.

Regarding this clone: The read falls 3 residues short of the CDR3 end, and the missing part is taken from the germline J gene. V is TRBV10-3 and J is TRBJ2-3; no definite D call. The length of the CDR3 is 11 residues. Germline loops: CDR1 ENHRY, CDR2 SYGVKD. The V gene lost 4 bases and the J gene lost 6 bases, with 5 bases spanning the gap. This CDR3 reads CAISVGDTQYF. The CDR3 bases that were read are TGTGCCATCAGTGTCGGGGATACG.

About this clone: The sequence runs out 3 residues before the end of the CDR3; the remainder is reconstructed from the germline J gene. The chain recombines TRBV19 with TRBJ2-4; D gene uncertain. The CDR3 spans 13 residues. Trimming shortened V by 2 bases and J by 7 bases, and 9 bases separated the two germline ends. Germline V lookup: CDR1 LNHDA, CDR2 SQIVND (reference sequence). Incomplete CDR3 DNA: TGTGCCAGTAGTATACCCGAGCGCAACATT. Its translation: CASSIPERNI. The complete CDR3 sequence is CASSIPERNIQYF.

Of note for this clone: The sequenced fragment ends 3 residues before the CDR3 boundary, so the rest is inferred from the germline J gene. The chain links TRBV10-3 to TRBJ1-1, with D possibly being TRBD1 (5 bases). The CDR3 is made up of 11 amino acids. Germline V lookup: CDR1 ENHRY, CDR2 SYGVKD. V was shortened by 10 bases and J by 6 bases, with 12 bases between the two germline ends. The CDR3 spells CATWGDSEAFF. CDR3 DNA (partial): TGTGCCACTTGGGGGGATTCTGAA.

Remarks on this clone: The read comes to an end 3 residues before the CDR3 does, leaving the germline J gene to fill in the end. The chain combines TRBV2 with TRBJ2-4; 10 nucleotides match TRBD2. This CDR3 has 16 amino acids. Germline CDR1 and CDR2: SNHLY and FYNNEI. The junction had 8 bases not matched to a gene; V was cut back by 1 base and J by 8 bases. The DNA read from the CDR3 is TGTGCCAGCAGTGAAGTCCGCCTAGCGGGAGTAGACATT. As protein: CASSEVRLAGVDI. The full CDR3 protein reads CASSEVRLAGVDIQYF.

On this clone: The read ends 3 residues shy of where the CDR3 ends; the end is completed using the germline J gene. The rearrangement links TRBV7-6 to TRBJ2-7; TRBD1 matches 9 bases. The CDR3 is 15 residues long. Per the germline V gene, CDR1 is SGHVS and CDR2 is FNYEAQ. The V and J ends lost 5 bases and 3 bases, in that order; junction bases with no gene match: 8. This chain's CDR3 is CASSPGTGLIYEQYF. Incomplete CDR3 DNA: TGTGCCAGCAGCCCCGGGACAGGGCTTATCTACGAG.

Concerning this clone itself: The CDR3 end lies 3 residues beyond the end of the read and is filled in from the germline J gene. This rearrangement joins TRBV7-9 to TRBJ1-2; a possible D gene is TRBD1 (5 bases). The germline gives CDR1 SEHNR, CDR2 FQNEAQ (reference sequence). This CDR3 is built from 12 residues. CDR3 amino acids: CASSLNQQDYTF. Partial CDR3 DNA: TGTGCCAGCAGCTTAAACCAACAGGAC.

With respect to this clone: The CDR3 end lies 3 residues beyond the end of the read and is filled in from the germline J gene. This sequence joins TRBV10-1 and TRBJ2-7; 7 positions match TRBD2. The CDR3 is made up of 13 amino acids. Germline V gene sequence: CDR1 WNHNN, CDR2 SYGVQD (reference sequence). With V trimmed by 6 bases and J by 4 bases, 6 bases remained unmatched. The part of the CDR3 DNA that was read is TGCGCCAGCAGCGAGGGACTACAATACGAG. Its translation is CASSEGLQYE. The entire CDR3 is CASSEGLQYEQYF.